What follows are 10 T cell receptor beta chains derived from one specimen sequenced in a study of control samples from healthy donors and cancer patients. Profiling relied on immunoSEQ multiplex PCR, and the TCRdb table lists in-frame clones only, not all of them. The sample has 140,000 or so clones, roughly 94% seen once. The material sequenced was PBMCs. The receptors were gathered from a man between 60 and 75 years old with colorectal cancer.

The gene calls are TRBV6-5 and TRBJ2-5; 8 nucleotides align to TRBD2. The V and J ends lost 6 bases and 7 bases, in that order; junction bases with no gene match: 13. Germline CDR1 MNHEY, CDR2 SVGAGI. This CDR3 region has 15 residues. The CDR3 DNA reads TGTGCCAGCAGCCCCGACGGGGGGGGTTGGGGGACCCAGTACTTC. This encodes CASSPDGGGWGTQYF.

This chain uses TRBV5-1 with TRBJ1-1, with a possible D match to TRBD1 (6 bases). Germline CDR1 SGHRS, CDR2 YFSETQ. CDR3 length: 15 amino acids. Trimming took 0 bases from V and 4 from J, leaving 13 bases between them. The CDR3 here is CASSLAQGSITEAFF. The CDR3 coding sequence is TGCGCCAGCAGCTTGGCTCAGGGGTCTATCACTGAAGCTTTCTTT.

J is TRBJ2-1 and V is TRBV6-6; perhaps TRBD1 as D (6 bases). V lost 5 bases, J lost 0 bases, and 11 bases lay in between. The CDR3 length is 15 residues. The germline CDR1 and CDR2 sequences are MNHNY and SVGAGI (reference sequence). The CDR3 sequence is CASSQDSPSYNEQFF. For the CDR3, the DNA is TGTGCCAGCAGTCAGGACAGCCCCTCCTACAATGAGCAGTTCTTC.

The genes are TRBV5-1 and TRBJ2-7, with a weak D call TRBD2 (7 bases). Trimming cost V 4 bases and J 5 bases, with 19 bases left between them. This CDR3 has 15 residues. Germline V gene sequence: CDR1 SGHRS, CDR2 YFSETQ. As DNA, the CDR3 is TGCGCCAGCAGCCTGGCAGATGGGGGGGCCCACGAGCAGTACTTC. It yields the protein CASSLADGGAHEQYF.

This clone was counted only a few times. This rearrangement joins TRBV5-6 to TRBJ2-1; D remains ambiguous. The germline V gene has CDR1 SGHDT and CDR2 YYEEEE. This CDR3 has 14 amino acids. Trimming cost V 4 bases and J 0 bases, with 8 bases left between them. The DNA for the CDR3 is TGTGCCAGCAGCCAAGGTAGCTCCTACAATGAGCAGTTCTTC. It codes for CASSQGSSYNEQFF.

The chain employs TRBV4-2 and TRBJ1-1, with D possibly matching TRBD1 (6 bases). Germline V lookup: CDR1 LGHNA, CDR2 YNFKEQ. V was shortened by 7 bases and J by 0 bases, with 18 bases between the two germline ends. CDR3 length: 16 residues. The CDR3 DNA sequence: TGTGCCAGCAATTCCATGGGCCAGGGGTTGAACACTGAAGCTTTCTTT. Its translation is CASNSMGQGLNTEAFF.

The chain links TRBV5-1 to TRBJ2-7, with 15 bases lining up with TRBD2. The length of the CDR3 is 20 residues. Germline assignment: CDR1 SGHRS and CDR2 YFSETQ. V trimming: 4 bases; J trimming: 2 bases; junction bases outside the gene matches: 16. The CDR3: CASSPRWTGTSGGSTYEQYF. The CDR3 DNA follows: TGCGCCAGCAGCCCCCGGTGGACCGGGACTAGCGGGGGGTCGACCTACGAGCAGTACTTC.

J is TRBJ2-1 and V is TRBV19; 8 bases are a match to TRBD1. The length of the CDR3 is 15 residues. The V and J ends lost 10 bases and 9 bases, in that order; junction bases with no gene match: 17. The germline V gene has CDR1 LNHDA and CDR2 SQIVND (reference sequence). CDR3 region: CATQRPGQGYGEQFF. The CDR3 coding sequence is TGTGCCACCCAAAGACCAGGACAGGGCTATGGTGAGCAGTTCTTC.

The sample holds many counts of this clone. This sequence joins TRBV29-1 and TRBJ2-7; TRBD1 aligns across 9 bases. This CDR3 contains 15 residues. Unmatched junction bases numbered 9, after V lost 1 base and J lost 5 bases. Germline V gene data show CDR1 as SQVTM and CDR2 as ANQGSEA. CDR3 loop: CSVEVGGTGWDEQYF. The CDR3 DNA reads as TGCAGCGTTGAAGTCGGTGGGACAGGGTGGGACGAGCAGTACTTC.

The genes are TRBV6-5 and TRBJ1-2, with 7 bases matching TRBD1. This CDR3 has 13 amino acids. Germline assignment: CDR1 MNHEY and CDR2 SVGAGI. Losses at the gene ends were 6 bases for V and 3 bases for J; bases not matched to a gene: 4. CDR3 amino acids: CASRTGKDYGYTF. CDR3 sequence (DNA): TGTGCCAGCAGGACAGGGAAAGACTATGGCTACACCTTC.